The 15 T cell receptor beta chains below come from one sample, sequenced in a study of blood T cell repertoires in COVID-19 (TCRdb year 2020). The library was prepared using the immunoSEQ multiplex PCR assay. TCRdb carries this immuneACCESS record with in-frame sequences only. Its versions omit some clonotypes, under half of them owing to an unresolved V gene in the studies checked, with the rest unexplained. For this sample there are hundreds of thousands of clones; about 91% appear just once. Of the sample, over 9% falls within the top ten clones. The sample was PBMCs or T cells enriched from blood (not recorded which). The receptor set was obtained from a woman aged 40 to 49 who had recovered from COVID-19.

The V and J genes are TRBV12-3 or TRBV12-4 and TRBJ1-1; D not resolved. Deletions cut 5 bases from V and 7 bases from J, with 14 bases between. This CDR3 is built from 13 residues. The CDR3 coding sequence is TGTGCCAGCAGTCCCGGGAGGGTGGGTGAAGCTTTCTTT. Translating gives CASSPGRVGEAFF.

A few counts support this clone. This chain uses TRBV15 with TRBJ2-1; D is perhaps TRBD1 (6 bases). The CDR3 spans 12 residues. V was shortened by 0 bases and J by 9 bases, with 6 bases between the two germline ends. The V gene's germline CDR1 is LNHNV and CDR2 YYDKDF (reference sequence). CDR3 DNA: TGTGCCACCAGCAGAGAAGGGGGTGAGCAGTTCTTC. Residues: CATSREGGEQFF.

In this sample, this clone turned up once. The chain joins TRBV5-1 to TRBJ1-1; D ambiguous. V lost 2 bases and J 1 base, leaving 6 bases between the germline ends. The CDR3 runs 13 residues. The germline gives CDR1 SGHRS, CDR2 YFSETQ. CDR3 DNA: TGCGCCAGCAGCTTCAACTGGAACACTGAAGCTTTCTTT. Protein product: CASSFNWNTEAFF.

This chain links TRBV7-3 with TRBJ1-1; no firm D call. Trimming took 1 base from V and 1 from J, leaving 10 bases between them. This CDR3 spans 15 amino acids. CDR1 is SGHTA, CDR2 FQGTGA, per germline. The CDR3 region is CASSLMPETNTEAFF. The CDR3 coding sequence is TGTGCCAGCAGCTTAATGCCGGAGACGAACACTGAAGCTTTCTTT.

V and J are TRBV24-1 and TRBJ2-3; 8 bases agree with TRBD2. CDR1 KGHDR and CDR2 SFDVKD come from the germline V gene. This CDR3 region has 16 residues. J gave up 2 bases and V 0 bases, and 3 bases lay outside the gene matches. CDR3 sequence reads: CATSDLSGSPTDTQYF. Here the CDR3 DNA reads TGTGCCACCAGTGATTTGAGCGGGAGCCCCACAGATACGCAGTATTTT.

The chain has TRBV9 and TRBJ1-1; D unclear. The ends were cut back, 0 bases at V and 0 bases at J, with 3 bases in the middle. This CDR3 has 13 residues. Germline V gene sequence: CDR1 SGDLS, CDR2 YYNGEE. Written as DNA, the CDR3 is TGTGCCAGCAGCGTAGCTCTGAACACTGAAGCTTTCTTT. This gives the protein CASSVALNTEAFF.

V usage is TRBV7-9 and J usage is TRBJ1-2; possible D gene TRBD1, 6 bases. CDR1 and CDR2 (germline): SEHNR, FQNEAQ (reference sequence). The CDR3 extends over 14 amino acids. V shed 1 base and J shed 6 bases, with 12 bases lying between them. The CDR3 DNA reads TGTGCCAGCAGCTTAGATCTGGACAGCAATGGCTACACCTTC. Translating it yields CASSLDLDSNGYTF.

This rearrangement joins TRBV5-4 to TRBJ2-3; tentatively, D is TRBD2 (6 bases). Trimming shortened V by 4 bases and J by 0 bases, and 12 bases separated the two germline ends. This CDR3 region has 15 residues. CDR1 and CDR2 from the germline V gene are SGHNT and YYREEE (reference sequence). This CDR3 reads CASSQVTRSTDTQYF. The CDR3 DNA follows: TGTGCCAGCAGCCAGGTGACTAGGAGCACAGATACGCAGTATTTT.

This clone was detected once. The rearrangement joins TRBV7-8 to TRBJ2-2; D remains unclear. Trimming took 5 bases from V and 3 from J, leaving 4 bases between them. Germline CDR1 reads SGHVS; CDR2 reads FQNEAQ. This CDR3 is built from 12 residues. The CDR3 coding sequence is TGTGCCAGCAGCCCCGACACCGGGGAGCTGTTTTTT. This translates into CASSPDTGELFF. The whole variable domain, filled in from reference TRBV7-8 and TRBJ2-2, reads GAGVSQSPRYKVAKRGQDVALRCDPISGHVSLFWYQQALGQGPEFLTYFQNEAQLDKSGLPSDRFFAERPEGSVSTLKIQRTQQEDSAVYLCASSPDTGELFFGEGSRLTVL.

The rearrangement uses TRBV19 and TRBJ2-7; 11 bases line up with TRBD1. CDR1 and CDR2 from the germline V gene are LNHDA and SQIVND (reference sequence). This CDR3 region has 14 residues. The ends lost 8 bases at V and 7 bases at J; junction bases unmatched: 10. The CDR3 region is CASSGQGDLWEQYF. DNA of the CDR3: TGTGCCAGTTCGGGACAGGGGGACTTGTGGGAGCAGTACTTC.

The chain is built from TRBV11-2 and TRBJ2-2; TRBD1 matches at 10 bases. The germline gives CDR1 SGHAT, CDR2 FQNNGV. Trimming cost V 5 bases and J 1 base; bases outside gene matches: 4. CDR3 length: 16 amino acids. The CDR3 loop is CASSLWTGGNTGELFF. For the CDR3, the DNA is TGTGCCAGCAGCCTCTGGACAGGGGGGAACACCGGGGAGCTGTTTTTT.

The chain couples TRBV5-1 to TRBJ1-2; D remains unclear. This CDR3 is 14 amino acids long. Germline V gene lookup returns CDR1 SGHRS and CDR2 YFSETQ. V lost 0 bases to trimming and J lost 7 bases, with 13 bases between them. The CDR3 nucleotides read TGCGCCAGCAGCTTGGAAGTGGTGGAGAGTGGCTACACCTTC. It yields the protein CASSLEVVESGYTF.

In nucleotides, the CDR3 is TGTGCCAGCCGAGGGGGCCTCGTCGGCACTGAAGCTTTCTTT. Translated, it gives CASRGGLVGTEAFF. The chain links TRBV11-3 to TRBJ1-1, with 7 positions matching TRBD1. Germline V gives CDR1 SGHNT, CDR2 YENEEA. V gave up 8 bases and J gave up 4 bases; unmatched junction bases: 10. The CDR3 has 14 amino acids.

The chain has TRBV6-2 or TRBV6-3 and TRBJ1-5, with TRBD1 as a possible D gene (5 bases). The V and J ends lost 3 bases and 4 bases respectively, with 13 bases between them. CDR1 is MNHEY, CDR2 SVGEGT, per germline. This CDR3 region has 15 residues. CDR3: CASSYRTTANQPQHF. In nucleotides, the CDR3 is TGTGCCAGCAGTTATCGGACAACAGCAAATCAGCCCCAGCATTTT.

This clone was detected only once. This CDR3 is CASVESPNTGELFF. The CDR3 nucleotides are TGCGCCAGCGTAGAGAGCCCAAACACCGGGGAGCTGTTTTTT. The V call is TRBV5-1, the J call TRBJ2-2; D uncertain. V lost 7 bases, J lost 2 bases, and 12 bases lay in between. This CDR3 is built from 14 residues. The germline V gene has CDR1 SGHRS and CDR2 YFSETQ.